The rows below give T cell receptor beta chains drawn from one sample of a study of cytomegalovirus exposure and HLA in healthy donors. Repertoires were generated with immunoSEQ multiplex PCR, while TCRdb's copy carries only in-frame clones and drops some. Here the sample spans over 100,000 clones, roughly 80% being singletons. Sequences were obtained from PBMCs. All receptors derive from a man aged 25 to 45 in good health and CMV-seropositive. The CDR3 runs from the conserved cysteine through the conserved F or W. The order of the fields is V gene, J gene, D gene, clone size, CDR3 protein, CDR3 DNA. D genes are given only for firm matches. Expanded clones get a size class; other rows say once, few or many, or leave the size out.

TRBV10-3,TRBJ2-7,TRBD1,once,CAIRPSTGNNYEQYF,TGTGCCATCAGGCCCTCGACAGGGAATAACTACGAGCAGTACTTC
TRBV15,TRBJ1-1,NA,once,CATSRSYRAGGAGNTEAFF,TGTGCCACCAGCAGATCCTACCGAGCGGGGGGCGCGGGGAACACTGAAGCTTTCTTT
TRBV28,TRBJ2-2,NA,NA,CASSLPGTGELFF,TGTGCCAGCAGTCTCCCGGGCACCGGGGAGCTGTTTTTT
TRBV7-8,TRBJ2-5,TRBD2,NA,CASSLGGLAGGEETQYF,TGTGCCAGCAGCTTAGGAGGACTAGCGGGGGGTGAAGAGACCCAGTACTTC
TRBV2,TRBJ2-1,NA,NA,CASSYNDRSGEQFF,TGTGCCAGCAGTTATAACGACAGGTCCGGGGAGCAGTTCTTC
TRBV11-2,TRBJ2-3,TRBD2,NA,CASSFSGGFTDTQYF,TGTGCCAGCAGCTTCAGCGGGGGGTTCACAGATACGCAGTATTTT
TRBV2,TRBJ1-5,TRBD1,few,CASGRDRQGNQPQHF,TGTGCCAGCGGCCGGGACAGGCAGGGAAATCAGCCCCAGCATTTT
TRBV28,TRBJ2-2,NA,few,CASSLGGPGELFF,TGTGCCAGCAGTTTGGGGGGGCCCGGGGAGCTGTTTTTT
TRBV19,TRBJ2-7,NA,NA,CASTSFGEPYEQYF,TGTGCCAGTACCTCCTTCGGGGAGCCCTACGAGCAGTACTTC
TRBV28,TRBJ2-2,TRBD1,NA,CASSFRDRGPRGTSGELFF,TGTGCCAGCAGTTTCAGAGACAGGGGGCCGAGGGGAACGAGCGGGGAGCTGTTTTTT
TRBV10-3,TRBJ2-2,NA,NA,CAISEGSPGDAGELFF,TGTGCCATCAGTGAGGGCAGCCCGGGGGACGCCGGGGAGCTGTTTTTT
TRBV10-3,TRBJ1-6,NA,NA,CAISVTRGDSPLHF,TGTGCCATCAGTGTCACCAGGGGAGATTCACCCCTCCACTTT
TRBV6-5,TRBJ1-1,NA,NA,CASSLNGEAFF,TGTGCCAGCAGTCTTAACGGTGAAGCTTTCTTT
TRBV4-1,TRBJ1-2,TRBD1,NA,CASSPGGQGPSNYGYTF,TGCGCCAGCAGCCCCGGGGGACAGGGGCCATCTAACTATGGCTACACCTTC
TRBV18,TRBJ2-1,NA,NA,CASSLGQPLGHEQFF,TGTGCCAGCTCACTCGGACAGCCGTTAGGGCATGAGCAGTTCTTC
TRBV4-1,TRBJ2-1,TRBD2,NA,CASIGAGGDEQFF,TGCGCCAGCATAGGGGCGGGAGGTGATGAGCAGTTCTTC
TRBV6-5,TRBJ1-1,NA,few,CASSYSGGMNTEAFF,TGTGCCAGCAGTTACTCCGGGGGAATGAACACTGAAGCTTTCTTT
TRBV6-1,TRBJ1-2,TRBD1,few,CASSARDSAYGYTF,TGTGCCAGCAGTGCCCGGGACAGTGCTTATGGCTACACCTTC
TRBV5-1,TRBJ2-6,NA,NA,CASSLEGGANVLTF,TGCGCCAGCAGCTTGGAGGGGGGGGCCAACGTCCTGACTTTC
TRBV5-1,TRBJ2-1,TRBD2,NA,CASERDSSSYNEQFF,TGCGCCAGCGAGCGGGACTCCAGCTCCTACAATGAGCAGTTCTTC
TRBV27,TRBJ2-7,TRBD2,NA,CASSILTSGGSYEQYF,TGTGCCAGCAGTATTTTGACTAGCGGGGGTTCCTACGAGCAGTACTTC
TRBV7-8,TRBJ1-1,TRBD1,once,CASSTGTGVSEAFF,TGTGCCAGCAGCACCGGGACAGGGGTATCTGAAGCTTTCTTT
TRBV4-2,TRBJ1-5,NA,once,CASSQGVSSNQPQHF,TGTGCCAGCAGCCAAGGTGTGAGTAGCAATCAGCCCCAGCATTTT
TRBV11-2,TRBJ1-3,NA,NA,CASRVTGSGGNTIYF,TGTGCCAGCAGGGTTACAGGGTCCGGAGGAAACACCATATATTTT
TRBV27,TRBJ2-2,NA,NA,CASSFRGRGTGELFF,TGTGCCAGCAGTTTTAGGGGGAGGGGGACCGGGGAGCTGTTTTTT
TRBV27,TRBJ2-3,TRBD2,NA,CASRSQWGRGTDTQYF,TGTGCCAGCAGATCACAATGGGGGAGGGGCACAGATACGCAGTATTTT
TRBV7-9,TRBJ2-1,NA,NA,CASSLNPGSSYNEQFF,TGTGCCAGCAGCTTAAATCCGGGAAGCTCCTACAATGAGCAGTTCTTC
TRBV19,TRBJ1-5,NA,NA,CASSPDYPLILSWGLGQPQHF,TGTGCCAGTAGTCCCGATTATCCCCTTATTTTGAGTTGGGGGCTGGGTCAGCCCCAGCATTTT
TRBV5-6,TRBJ2-7,TRBD1,NA,CASTKTGSSHEQYF,TGTGCCAGCACCAAGACAGGGTCGTCTCACGAGCAGTACTTC
TRBV19,TRBJ2-1,NA,once,CASSSSGQTYNEQFF,TGTGCCAGTAGTAGTAGCGGCCAGACCTACAATGAGCAGTTCTTC
TRBV14,TRBJ1-6,TRBD1,once,CASRITGTVNSPLHF,TGTGCCAGCAGAATAACCGGGACAGTGAATTCACCCCTCCACTTT
TRBV7-8,TRBJ1-2,TRBD1,NA,CASSRRGGDNGYTF,TGTGCCAGCAGCAGGCGAGGGGGCGATAATGGCTACACCTTC
TRBV27,TRBJ2-3,TRBD2,NA,CASSFGLAAKDTQYF,TGTGCCAGCAGTTTCGGGCTAGCGGCCAAGGATACGCAGTATTTT
TRBV12-5,TRBJ1-1,TRBD1,NA,CASGEQGARTEAFF,TGTGCTAGTGGCGAACAGGGGGCGCGAACTGAAGCTTTCTTT
TRBV25-1,TRBJ2-7,NA,NA,CASSEYRASYEQYF,TGTGCCAGCAGTGAATACAGGGCCTCCTACGAGCAGTACTTC
TRBV5-1,TRBJ1-3,NA,NA,CASSLGRGSGNTIYF,TGCGCCAGCAGCTTGGGTAGAGGCTCTGGAAACACCATATATTTT
TRBV19,TRBJ2-7,NA,NA,CASKTGAGYEQYF,TGTGCCAGCAAAACAGGGGCGGGGTACGAGCAGTACTTC
TRBV28,TRBJ1-5,NA,NA,CASSPPPNQPQHF,TGTGCCAGCAGCCCCCCCCCAAATCAGCCCCAGCATTTT
TRBV5-1,TRBJ2-1,TRBD2,NA,CASSLGLAVYNEQFF,TGCGCCAGCAGCTTGGGACTAGCGGTATACAATGAGCAGTTCTTC
TRBV12-5,TRBJ1-5,TRBD1,few,CASGFSTGAGEPQHF,TGTGCTAGTGGTTTCTCGACAGGGGCGGGTGAGCCCCAGCATTTT
TRBV28,TRBJ2-2,NA,once,CASSFYREDGELFF,TGTGCCAGCAGTTTTTACAGGGAAGACGGGGAGCTGTTTTTT
TRBV5-5,TRBJ2-7,NA,NA,CASSLLVGGPGEQYF,TGTGCCAGCAGCTTGTTGGTGGGGGGGCCGGGGGAGCAGTACTTC
TRBV2,TRBJ1-2,NA,NA,CASSLTGNLYGYTF,TGTGCCAGCAGTCTAACAGGCAACTTATATGGCTACACCTTC
TRBV2,TRBJ2-1,TRBD2,NA,CASSVQTSGYNEQFF,TGTGCCAGCAGTGTCCAGACTAGCGGCTACAATGAGCAGTTCTTC
TRBV11-1,TRBJ1-1,TRBD1,few,CASSILPGQAEAFF,TGTGCCAGCAGCATCCTACCCGGACAGGCTGAAGCTTTCTTT
TRBV7-8,TRBJ1-1,NA,NA,CASSSTREAEAFF,TGTGCCAGCAGCTCGACCCGGGAGGCTGAAGCTTTCTTT
TRBV10-3,TRBJ2-5,TRBD1,few,CAISAGQGQETQYF,TGTGCCATCAGTGCGGGACAGGGCCAAGAGACCCAGTACTTC
TRBV2,TRBJ2-2,NA,NA,CASSVHYTGELFF,TGTGCCAGCAGTGTGCACTACACCGGGGAGCTGTTTTTT
TRBV18,TRBJ1-2,NA,NA,CASSPYSSGYTF,TGTGCCAGCTCACCATACTCTAGTGGCTACACCTTC
TRBV7-9,TRBJ1-1,TRBD1,NA,CASSSTRDSNEAFF,TGTGCCAGCAGCTCAACTAGGGACAGCAACGAGGCTTTCTTT
TRBV5-1,TRBJ2-2,TRBD2,once,CASSLGPAGMSGELFF,TGCGCCAGCAGCTTGGGGCCAGCGGGGATGAGCGGGGAGCTGTTTTTT
TRBV9,TRBJ2-3,TRBD2,few,CASSVTSGHTDTQYF,TGTGCCAGCAGCGTAACTAGCGGCCATACAGATACGCAGTATTTT
TRBV5-6,TRBJ2-2,TRBD1,NA,CASSWGQGPGELFF,TGTGCCAGCAGCTGGGGACAGGGTCCCGGGGAGCTGTTTTTT
TRBV7-2,TRBJ2-3,NA,once,CASSSTGYPTDTQYF,TGTGCCAGCAGCTCTACAGGGTACCCCACAGATACGCAGTATTTT
TRBV27,TRBJ1-1,TRBD1,once,CASRSGTGFTEAFF,TGTGCCAGCAGATCCGGGACAGGGTTCACTGAAGCTTTCTTT